One T cell receptor beta chain is described in this entry. The antigen this receptor binds is unknown. Base qualities were left out, and no much larger clone turns up one base away. CDR1 MNHEY and CDR2 SMNVEV are derived from the germline V gene (reference sequence). V is trimmed back by 4 bases and J by 11 bases, and the junction contains 17 bases that no gene match accounts for. There are 16 amino acids in the CDR3, from cysteine to phenylalanine inclusive. CDR3 DNA is the only sequence kept; it has 48 bases, read in frame from the first base. The library was prepared using 5' RACE. The listed sequencing device is Illumina HiSeq 2500. A second PCR of roughly 6 to 11 cycles was run with a J-beta primer mix and a sample-barcoded 5' primer. A template-switch 5' adaptor carrying 12 random nucleotides introduced a unique molecular identifier onto each TCR beta cDNA molecule. Each sample yielded at least 3 million CDR3-containing paired-end reads. The Mint cDNA synthesis kit, primed by a TRBC-specific oligonucleotide, was used to synthesize first-strand cDNA from all RNA. After uracil-DNA glycosylase treatment, a first 18-cycle PCR used universal primers M1SS and BC2_uni_R on all cDNA. Per the authors' processing: For normalization, 1 million high-quality reads were randomly selected from each sample, with every read carrying a distinct molecular identifier. Reads with shared molecular identifiers were discarded instead of being binned into consensus sequences. CDR3 identification, clonotype clustering and error correction used MiTCR with a Q25 quality threshold and the strictest error-elimination algorithm. Lower-bound total TCR beta diversity was estimated with a nonparametric unseen species model using Euler transformation. TCRdb reprocessed the public reads (quality trimming at Q25 with fastp, clone calling with MiXCR) and kept in-frame beta chains. Rows are combined by CDR3 protein, so each entry shows the most common genes and DNA. Here the V and J calls rest on TCRdb's processing, not on the authors' analysis. This sample lists fewer than 750,000 distinct CDR3 sequences; 45% to 55% were detected once. Together, the top ten hold approximately 23% of the sample.

The 40 or so donors, aged roughly 6 to 100 years, were systemically healthy Caucasian individuals from Russia. Ten milliliters of peripheral blood were collected from each donor into EDTA-treated Vacutainer tubes. PBMCs were isolated by Ficoll-Paque density-gradient centrifugation, with at least 6 million obtained per sample. Total RNA, at least 6 micrograms per sample, was extracted from PBMCs with Trizol reagent. For every donor, an aliquot of PBMCs went through flow cytometry to measure the percentages of naive CD45RAhigh/CD27high T cells. The data were obtained in a study of blood T cells in healthy people across ages (dated by TCRdb to between 2014 and 2017). Broadly, across the study: Template switching captured roughly one uniquely barcoded TCR beta cDNA molecule per two T cells in model experiments. Donors were grouped into four age groups: young (average roughly 16 years), middle-aged (roughly 37), aged (around 56) and long-lived (82). To avoid experimental bias, donors of different ages were randomly spread across the sequencing lanes. Age-related changes in TCR beta repertoire diversity were measured in the study by deep sequencing normalized with unique cDNA molecular identifiers. For two donors (one aged 18 to 30 and one aged 80 or older), the study analyzed two additional independent replicas of 1 million unique cDNA reads from the same blood draw. General study outcomes and caveats: Estimates of total diversity based on one million sequenced T cells were considered lower bounds and underestimates. As age increased, observed TCR beta diversity per million T cells dropped in a roughly linear way, and a significant reduction was already evident by age approximately 40. Conclusive comparison of naive and antigen-experienced compartments was prevented by the profiling of bulk unsorted PBMCs. The percentage of naive T cells measured by flow cytometry correlated strongly with observed TCR beta diversity. The long-lived group showed more naive CD4+ T cells, fewer expanded clones and increased TCR diversity than the aged group, suggesting age selection. Because donor CMV infection status was unknown, age-related changes in expanded clonotypes were potentially confounded.

Sequencing used blood. This receptor was taken from a man aged 80 or over in good health. The chain was built from TRBV27 and TRBJ2-5; 9 bases in the junction line up with TRBD1. CDR3 loop: CASSSLDRGAYNEQYF. The sequenced DNA is TGTGCCAGCAGTTCCCTCGACAGGGGGGCCTACAATGAGCAGTACTTC.